Included here is one T cell receptor beta chain sequence, with context. Which antigen it targets is not known. Base qualities were left out, and no much larger clone turns up one base away. The library was prepared using the immunoSEQ multiplex PCR assay. TCRdb stores this immuneACCESS table with in-frame sequences only. Part of the clones is absent; in the studies checked, under half of the shortfall reflects unresolved V genes, and no reason is known for the rest. This sample has roughly 84,000 clones in its table, and over 85% of those were observed once. The leading ten clones occupy approximately 1.3% of the sample. This sample is part of a study of T cell changes during pregnancy in multiple sclerosis (dated by TCRdb to between 2018 and 2021). For context, the study as a whole: Changes in the T cell repertoire over the course of pregnancy were examined in this study in women with multiple sclerosis.

The V and J ends are trimmed by 5 bases and 5 bases, leaving 9 bases between them. CDR3 length: 12 amino acids, cysteine to phenylalanine. Only the CDR3 DNA is retained, 36 bases long and in frame from the first base. CDR1 and CDR2 were assigned from the germline V gene as MDHEN and SYDVKM. The sequencing used peripheral blood, collected in the third trimester of pregnancy. This clonotype was obtained from a female donor in good health, enrolled as a control in a pregnancy study. The chain couples TRBV28 to TRBJ1-2; a tentative D call is TRBD1 (5 bases match). The DNA sequence is as follows: TGTGCCAGCAGTGCAGGGACTTATGGCTACACCTTC. It translates to CASSAGTYGYTF.